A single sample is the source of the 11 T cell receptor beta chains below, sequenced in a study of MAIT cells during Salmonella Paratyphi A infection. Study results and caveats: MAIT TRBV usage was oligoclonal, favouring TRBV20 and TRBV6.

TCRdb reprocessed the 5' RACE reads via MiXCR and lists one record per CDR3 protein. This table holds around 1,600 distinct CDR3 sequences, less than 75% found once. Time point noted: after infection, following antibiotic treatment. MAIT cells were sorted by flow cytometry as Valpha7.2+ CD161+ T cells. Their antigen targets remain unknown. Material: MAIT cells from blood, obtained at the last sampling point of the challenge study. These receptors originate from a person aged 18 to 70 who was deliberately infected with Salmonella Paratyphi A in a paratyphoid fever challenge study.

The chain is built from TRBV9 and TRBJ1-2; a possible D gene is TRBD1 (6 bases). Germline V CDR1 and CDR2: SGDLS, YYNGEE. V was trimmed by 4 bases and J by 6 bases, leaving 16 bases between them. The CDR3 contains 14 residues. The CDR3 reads CASSITGTTDGYTF. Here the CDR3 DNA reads TGTGCCAGCAGCATTACAGGGACGACGGATGGCTACACCTTC.

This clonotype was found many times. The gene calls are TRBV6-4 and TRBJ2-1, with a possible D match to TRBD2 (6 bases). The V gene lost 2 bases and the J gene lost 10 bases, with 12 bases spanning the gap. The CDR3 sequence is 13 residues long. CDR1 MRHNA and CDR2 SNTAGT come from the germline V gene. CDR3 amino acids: CASSDGDAGEQFF. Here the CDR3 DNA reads TGTGCCAGCAGTGACGGGGACGCGGGGGAGCAGTTCTTC.

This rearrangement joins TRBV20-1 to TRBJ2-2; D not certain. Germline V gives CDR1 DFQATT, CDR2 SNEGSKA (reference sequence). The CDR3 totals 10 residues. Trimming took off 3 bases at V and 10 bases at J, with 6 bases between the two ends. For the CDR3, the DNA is TGCAGTGCTAGGGGGTCGGAGCTGTTTTTT. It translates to CSARGSELFF.

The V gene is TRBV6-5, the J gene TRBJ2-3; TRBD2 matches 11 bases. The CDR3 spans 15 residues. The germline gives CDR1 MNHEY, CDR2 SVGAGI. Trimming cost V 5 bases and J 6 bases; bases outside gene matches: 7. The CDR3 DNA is TGTGCCAGCAGTCTCTCTAGCGGGGGGTTGGATACGCAGTATTTT. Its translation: CASSLSSGGLDTQYF.

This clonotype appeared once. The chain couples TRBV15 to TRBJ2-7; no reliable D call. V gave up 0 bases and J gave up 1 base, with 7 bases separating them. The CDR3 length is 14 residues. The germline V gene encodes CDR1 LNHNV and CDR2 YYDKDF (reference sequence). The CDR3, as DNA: TGTGCCACCAGCAGAGATTCTGAATCCTACGAGCAGTACTTC. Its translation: CATSRDSESYEQYF.

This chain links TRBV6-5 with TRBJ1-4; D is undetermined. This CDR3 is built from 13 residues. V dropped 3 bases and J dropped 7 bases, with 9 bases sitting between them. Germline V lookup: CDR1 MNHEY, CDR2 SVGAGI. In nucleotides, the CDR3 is TGTGCCAGCAGTTATTCGACAAGTGAAAAACTGTTTTTT. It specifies CASSYSTSEKLFF.

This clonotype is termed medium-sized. The CDR3 DNA sequence: TGTGCCAGCAGCTTACTAGCGTTCGACACCGGGGAGCTGTTTTTT. Residues: CASSLLAFDTGELFF. The chain employs TRBV7-2 and TRBJ2-2, with D possibly TRBD2 on 6 matching bases. The CDR3 extends over 15 amino acids. CDR1 is SGHTA, CDR2 FQGNSA, per germline. Trimming pared 2 bases from V and 3 bases from J, leaving 10 bases between.

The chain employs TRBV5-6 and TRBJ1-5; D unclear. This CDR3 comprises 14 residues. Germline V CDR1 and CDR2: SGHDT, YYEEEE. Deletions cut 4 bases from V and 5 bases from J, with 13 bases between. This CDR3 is CASSPTPLDQPQHF. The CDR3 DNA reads TGTGCCAGCAGCCCGACCCCCCTCGATCAGCCCCAGCATTTT.

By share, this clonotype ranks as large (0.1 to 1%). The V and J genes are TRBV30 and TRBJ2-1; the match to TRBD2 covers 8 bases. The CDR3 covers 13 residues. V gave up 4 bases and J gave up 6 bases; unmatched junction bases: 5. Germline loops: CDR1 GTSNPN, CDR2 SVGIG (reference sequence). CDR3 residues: CAWNQRETNEQFF. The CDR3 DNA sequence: TGTGCCTGGAACCAGCGGGAGACCAATGAGCAGTTCTTC.

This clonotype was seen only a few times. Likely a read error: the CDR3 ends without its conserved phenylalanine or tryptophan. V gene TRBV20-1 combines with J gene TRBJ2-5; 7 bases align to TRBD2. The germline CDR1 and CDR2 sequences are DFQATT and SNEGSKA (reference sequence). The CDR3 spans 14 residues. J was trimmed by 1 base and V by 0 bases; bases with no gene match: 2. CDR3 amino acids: CSARDGGGQETQYG. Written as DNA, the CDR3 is TGCAGTGCTAGAGATGGGGGGGGCCAAGAGACCCAGTACGGA.

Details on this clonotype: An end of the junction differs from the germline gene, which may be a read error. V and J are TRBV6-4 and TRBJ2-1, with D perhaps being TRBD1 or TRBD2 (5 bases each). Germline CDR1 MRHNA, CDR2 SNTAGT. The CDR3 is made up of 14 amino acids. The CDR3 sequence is CASREIAGSDEQFF. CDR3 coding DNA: TGTGCAAGCAGGGAAATTGCCGGTAGCGATGAGCAGTTCTTC.